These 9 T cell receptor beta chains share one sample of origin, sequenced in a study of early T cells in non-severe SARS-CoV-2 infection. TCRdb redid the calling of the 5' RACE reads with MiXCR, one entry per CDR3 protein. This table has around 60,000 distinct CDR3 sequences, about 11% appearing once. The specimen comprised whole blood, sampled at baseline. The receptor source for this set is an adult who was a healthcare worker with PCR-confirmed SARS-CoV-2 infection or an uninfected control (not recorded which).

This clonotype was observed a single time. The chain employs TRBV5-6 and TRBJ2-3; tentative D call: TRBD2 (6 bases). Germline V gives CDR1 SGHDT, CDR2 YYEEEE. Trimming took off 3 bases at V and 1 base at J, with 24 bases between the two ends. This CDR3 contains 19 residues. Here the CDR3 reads CASSSLFLTGGARTDTQYF. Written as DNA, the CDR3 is TGTGCCAGCAGCTCACTATTCCTCACCGGGGGAGCCCGCACAGATACGCAGTATTTT.

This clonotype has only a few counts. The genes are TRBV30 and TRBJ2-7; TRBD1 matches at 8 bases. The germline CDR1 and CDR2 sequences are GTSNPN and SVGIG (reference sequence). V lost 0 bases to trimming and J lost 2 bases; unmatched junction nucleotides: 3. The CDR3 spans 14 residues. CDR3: CAWSVMTGAYEQYF. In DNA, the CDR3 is TGTGCCTGGAGTGTCATGACAGGGGCCTACGAGCAGTACTTC.

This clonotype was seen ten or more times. The CDR3 sequence: CAWSGGTGYGYTF. As DNA, the CDR3 is TGTGCCTGGAGTGGAGGGACGGGCTATGGCTACACCTTC. This chain uses TRBV30 with TRBJ1-2; D is possibly TRBD1 (5 bases). Deletions cut 1 base from V and 4 bases from J, with 10 bases between. Looked up from germline, CDR1 is GTSNPN and CDR2 is SVGIG (reference sequence). This CDR3 contains 13 residues.

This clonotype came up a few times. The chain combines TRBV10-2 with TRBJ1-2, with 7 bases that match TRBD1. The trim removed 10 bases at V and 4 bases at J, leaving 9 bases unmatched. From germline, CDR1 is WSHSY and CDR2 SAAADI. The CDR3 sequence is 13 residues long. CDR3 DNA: TGCGCCATCCGGGACAGCGGGGCCTATGGCTACACCTTC. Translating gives CAIRDSGAYGYTF.

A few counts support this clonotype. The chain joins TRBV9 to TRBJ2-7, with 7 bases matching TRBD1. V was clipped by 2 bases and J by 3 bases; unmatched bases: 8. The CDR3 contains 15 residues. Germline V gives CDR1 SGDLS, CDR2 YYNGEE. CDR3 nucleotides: TGTGCCAGCAGCGTCTTACCGGGACAGAGCTACGAGCAGTACTTC. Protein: CASSVLPGQSYEQYF.

The CDR3 DNA is TGTGCCACCCCCGTCCCTCTAGAGTCTGGAAACACCATATATTTT. Its translation: CATPVPLESGNTIYF. The chain recombines TRBV12-3 or TRBV12-4 with TRBJ1-3, with D uncertain. The germline V and J ends were trimmed by 10 bases and 1 base, with 17 bases remaining between them. The CDR3 covers 15 residues.

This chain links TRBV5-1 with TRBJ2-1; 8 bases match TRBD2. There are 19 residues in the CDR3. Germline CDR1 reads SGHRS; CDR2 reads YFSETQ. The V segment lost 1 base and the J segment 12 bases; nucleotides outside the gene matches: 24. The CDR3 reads CASSLQRGSPSGVSVGQFF. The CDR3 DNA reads TGCGCCAGCAGCTTGCAGCGGGGGAGCCCCTCGGGAGTTAGTGTCGGGCAGTTCTTC.

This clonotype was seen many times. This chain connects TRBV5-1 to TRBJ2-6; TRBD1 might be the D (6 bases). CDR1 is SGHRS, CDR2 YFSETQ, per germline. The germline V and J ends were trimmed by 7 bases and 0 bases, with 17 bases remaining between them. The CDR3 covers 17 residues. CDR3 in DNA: TGCGCCAGCCAAGGACAGCCCTTAGGCTCTGGGGCCAACGTCCTGACTTTC. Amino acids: CASQGQPLGSGANVLTF.

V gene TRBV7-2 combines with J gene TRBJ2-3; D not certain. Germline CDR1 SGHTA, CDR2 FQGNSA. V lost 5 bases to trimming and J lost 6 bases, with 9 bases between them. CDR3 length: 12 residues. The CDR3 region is CASSPSTDTQYF. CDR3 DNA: TGTGCCAGCAGCCCCTCTACGGATACGCAGTATTTT.